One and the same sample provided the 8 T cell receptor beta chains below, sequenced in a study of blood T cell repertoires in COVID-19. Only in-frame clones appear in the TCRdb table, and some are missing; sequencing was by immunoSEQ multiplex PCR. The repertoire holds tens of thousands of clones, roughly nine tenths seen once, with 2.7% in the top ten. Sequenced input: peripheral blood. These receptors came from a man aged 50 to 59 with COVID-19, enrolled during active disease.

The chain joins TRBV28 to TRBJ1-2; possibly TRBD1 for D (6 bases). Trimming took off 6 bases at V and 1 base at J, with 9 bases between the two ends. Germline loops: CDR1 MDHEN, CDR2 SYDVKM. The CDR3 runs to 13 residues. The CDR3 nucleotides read TGTGCCAGCAGAACAGGGATTAACTATGGCTACACCTTC. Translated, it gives CASRTGINYGYTF.

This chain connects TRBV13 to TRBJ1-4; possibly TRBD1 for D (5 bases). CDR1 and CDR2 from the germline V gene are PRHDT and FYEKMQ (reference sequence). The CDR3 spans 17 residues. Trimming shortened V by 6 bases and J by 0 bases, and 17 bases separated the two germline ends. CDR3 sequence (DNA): TGTGCCAGCAGATTTTCAGGGAGGAGTGCAACTAATGAAAAACTGTTTTTT. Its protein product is CASRFSGRSATNEKLFF.

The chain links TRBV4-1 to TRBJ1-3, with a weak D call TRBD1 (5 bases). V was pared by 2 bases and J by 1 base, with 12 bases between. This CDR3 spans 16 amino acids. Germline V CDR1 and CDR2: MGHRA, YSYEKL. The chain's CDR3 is CASSQNYQGSGNTIYF. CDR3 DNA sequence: TGCGCCAGCAGCCAAAACTACCAGGGATCTGGAAACACCATATATTTT.

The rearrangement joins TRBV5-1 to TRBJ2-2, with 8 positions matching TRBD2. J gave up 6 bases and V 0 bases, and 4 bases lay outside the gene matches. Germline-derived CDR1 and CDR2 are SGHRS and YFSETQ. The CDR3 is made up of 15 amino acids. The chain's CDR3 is CASSLGLAGPGELFF. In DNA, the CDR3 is TGCGCCAGCAGCTTGGGATTAGCGGGGCCCGGGGAGCTGTTTTTT.

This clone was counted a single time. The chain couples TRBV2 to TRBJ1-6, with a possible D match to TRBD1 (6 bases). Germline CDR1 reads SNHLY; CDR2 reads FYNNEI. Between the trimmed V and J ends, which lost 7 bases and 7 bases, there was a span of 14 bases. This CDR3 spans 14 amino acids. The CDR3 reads CASTSQGWNSPLHF. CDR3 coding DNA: TGTGCCAGCACGTCACAGGGCTGGAATTCACCCCTCCACTTT. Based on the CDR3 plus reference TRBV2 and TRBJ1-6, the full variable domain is EPEVTQTPSHQVTQMGQEVILRCVPISNHLYFYWYRQILGQKVEFLVSFYNNEISEKSEIFDDQFSVERPDGSNFTLKIRSTKLEDSAMYFCASTSQGWNSPLHFGNGTRLTVT.

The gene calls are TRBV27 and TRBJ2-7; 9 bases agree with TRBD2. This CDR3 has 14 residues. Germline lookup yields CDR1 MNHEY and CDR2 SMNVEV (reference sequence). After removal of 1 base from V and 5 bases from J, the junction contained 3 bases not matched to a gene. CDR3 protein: CASSLLSSGDEQYF. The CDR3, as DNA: TGTGCCAGCAGTTTATTGTCTAGCGGGGACGAGCAGTACTTC.

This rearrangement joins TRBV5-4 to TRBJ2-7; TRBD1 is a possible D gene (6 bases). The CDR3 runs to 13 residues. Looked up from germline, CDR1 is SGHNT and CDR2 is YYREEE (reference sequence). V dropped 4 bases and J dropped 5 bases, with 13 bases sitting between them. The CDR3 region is CASSEQGSDEQYF. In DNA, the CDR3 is TGTGCCAGCAGCGAACAGGGAAGCGACGAGCAGTACTTC.

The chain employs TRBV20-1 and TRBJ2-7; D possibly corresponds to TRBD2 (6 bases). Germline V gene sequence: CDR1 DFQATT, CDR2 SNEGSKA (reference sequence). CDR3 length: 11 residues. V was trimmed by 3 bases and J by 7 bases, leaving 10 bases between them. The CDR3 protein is CSARGGREQYF. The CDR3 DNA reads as TGCAGTGCTAGGGGGGGAAGGGAGCAGTACTTC.